This T cell receptor beta chain was observed in a study of cytomegalovirus exposure and HLA in healthy donors. The germline V gene has CDR1 MNHEY and CDR2 SVGAGI. This CDR3 comprises 15 residues. V lost 4 bases to trimming and J lost 2 bases; unmatched junction nucleotides: 5. The PCR had 60 Vbeta and 13 Jbeta primers. Generated by immunoSEQ multiplex PCR, the TCRdb table keeps only in-frame clones and is missing some. The table lists 130,000 to 150,000 clones, around 80% of them singletons. The sequenced sample was PBMCs. This receptor was obtained from a woman between 35 and 50 years old in good health and CMV-seropositive. The rearrangement links TRBV6-5 to TRBJ2-7; 10 positions match TRBD1. CDR3 residues: CASSSPGQGAYEQYF. In DNA, the CDR3 is TGTGCCAGCAGTTCCCCCGGACAGGGGGCCTACGAGCAGTACTTC.